One TCR beta chain is described in this entry. Its antigen is not identified. The data derive from a study of breast tumors, draining lymph nodes, adjacent tissues. Points from the study as a whole: That most tumor T cells come from lymph nodes remained unproven. Luminal-like breast cancer showed significantly higher tumor–nontumor repertoire similarity than basal-like. Tumors had less TCR diversity than lymph nodes, more than nontumor tissue.

TCRdb recomputed calls from the multiplex PCR reads with MiXCR, one row per CDR3 protein. The sample holds some 130,000 distinct CDR3 sequences, about 22% seen once. The lymph nodes were axillary draining lymph nodes from breast cancer patients. The CDR3 contains 15 residues. Germline CDR1 reads SGHTA; CDR2 reads FQGTGA. V shed 4 bases, J shed 7 bases, and the junction held 5 bases outside the gene matches. The clonotype originates from a female donor with breast cancer. Some clones in this sample may be carry-over from other donors' samples. This chain links TRBV7-3 with TRBJ2-1, with 12 nucleotides matching TRBD1. The specimen was axillary lymph node tissue. The CDR3 loop reads CASSWGTGGGNEQFF. The CDR3 DNA reads TGTGCCAGCAGCTGGGGGACAGGGGGCGGGAATGAGCAGTTCTTC.